These 31 T cell receptor beta chains were all obtained from the same sample, sequenced in a study of T cells in Graves' hyperthyroidism and ophthalmopathy. RNA transcripts yielded amplified TCR beta CDR3 regions. TCR CDR3 regions were first amplified by RT-PCR with HTBI primers. TCRdb re-called the multiplex PCR reads through MiXCR, storing one row per CDR3 protein. The sample records 500,000 to 700,000 distinct CDR3 sequences, over 15% being singletons. The sample was blood. The receptor source for this set is a woman aged 18-30 years with Graves' hyperthyroidism.

This clonotype has only a few counts. V usage is TRBV4-1 and J usage is TRBJ2-3; TRBD2 agrees at 10 bases. Germline trimming cut 2 bases from V and 4 bases from J; bases unmatched to any gene: 3. The CDR3 loop spans 15 amino acids. The germline CDR1 and CDR2 sequences are MGHRA and YSYEKL. Written as DNA, the CDR3 is TGCGCCAGCAGCCAAAAGCGGGAGGGTCCAGATACGCAGTATTTT. This translates into CASSQKREGPDTQYF.

This clonotype was found many times. The rearrangement links TRBV6-1 to TRBJ2-2; tentatively, D is TRBD2 (5 bases). V was shortened by 5 bases and J by 0 bases, with 13 bases between the two germline ends. The CDR3 is 16 residues long. Looked up from germline, CDR1 is MNHNS and CDR2 is SASEGT. Here the CDR3 reads CASSNQERSNTGELFF. CDR3 coding DNA: TGTGCCAGCAGTAACCAGGAGCGGTCGAACACCGGGGAGCTGTTTTTT.

This clonotype was counted many times. The J gene is TRBJ1-2, the V gene TRBV7-2, with a tentative D call TRBD1 (5 bases). The germline V gene has CDR1 SGHTA and CDR2 FQGNSA. This CDR3 has 13 residues. V lost 5 bases and J lost 5, with 12 bases in between. The CDR3 nucleotides are TGTGCCAGCAGCCGGGACGGAGAGTATGGCTACACCTTC. Amino acids: CASSRDGEYGYTF.

This clonotype has only a few counts. This rearrangement joins TRBV9 to TRBJ2-7; possibly TRBD1 or TRBD2 for D (5 bases each). V dropped 0 bases and J dropped 3 bases, with 13 bases sitting between them. The CDR3 covers 15 residues. Germline V gives CDR1 SGDLS, CDR2 YYNGEE. The CDR3 loop reads CASSVGQTTLYEQYF. The CDR3, as DNA: TGTGCCAGCAGCGTAGGACAGACTACCCTCTACGAGCAGTACTTC.

This rearrangement joins TRBV20-1 to TRBJ2-2, with TRBD2 identical over 10 bases. Germline lookup yields CDR1 DFQATT and CDR2 SNEGSKA (reference sequence). This CDR3 comprises 14 residues. V lost 2 bases to trimming and J lost 7 bases; unmatched junction nucleotides: 4. The CDR3 spells CSARTSGKGGELFF. The DNA of the CDR3 is TGCAGTGCTAGAACTAGCGGGAAGGGCGGGGAGCTGTTTTTT.

This clonotype was recorded many times. The rearrangement joins TRBV3-1 to TRBJ1-2; D is possibly TRBD1 (6 bases). The CDR3 runs 12 residues. V was cut by 3 bases and J by 8 bases, with 10 bases left in between. Germline CDR1 is LGHDT and CDR2 is YNNKEL (reference sequence). As DNA, the CDR3 is TGTGCCAGCAGCCAGGGGGCTTACGGCTACACCTTC. The encoded protein is CASSQGAYGYTF.

The genes are TRBV18 and TRBJ2-7, with 10 bases fitting TRBD1. The germline V gene encodes CDR1 KGHSH and CDR2 LQKENI. Trimming at V came to 3 bases and at J to 2 bases, leaving 4 bases not matched to a gene. This CDR3 is built from 15 residues. CDR3 in DNA: TGTGCCAGCTCACCGGGACAGGGGACTCCCTACGAGCAGTACTTC. It codes for CASSPGQGTPYEQYF.

This clonotype was recorded at least ten times. The V gene is TRBV18, the J gene TRBJ1-1; TRBD1 might be the D (6 bases). The CDR3 loop spans 16 amino acids. Trimming stripped 0 bases from V and 2 bases from J, with 13 bases between. Germline V CDR1 and CDR2: KGHSH, LQKENI. The CDR3 sequence: CASSPPQGGGNTEAFF. The CDR3 bases are TGTGCCAGCTCACCACCACAGGGAGGAGGAAACACTGAAGCTTTCTTT.

This clonotype was recorded many times. The chain links TRBV20-1 to TRBJ2-3; 11 bases line up with TRBD2. The CDR3 is 16 amino acids. CDR1 and CDR2 (germline): DFQATT, SNEGSKA (reference sequence). The V gene end was trimmed by 7 bases and the J gene end by 2 bases; junction bases not matched to a gene: 11. The CDR3 protein is CSEQSLAGGPTDTQYF. The DNA for the CDR3 is TGCAGTGAACAGAGTTTAGCGGGGGGGCCCACAGATACGCAGTATTTT.

This clonotype was seen at least ten times. The CDR3 bases are TGTGCCAGCAGCTTGGGCCTTTCGCGGGAGCAGTACTTC. Amino acid sequence: CASSLGLSREQYF. The chain links TRBV7-9 to TRBJ2-7; D is unresolved. Germline-derived CDR1 and CDR2 are SEHNR and FQNEAQ (reference sequence). V lost 3 bases, J lost 7 bases, and 13 bases lay in between. CDR3 size: 13 residues.

This clonotype was recorded at least ten times. The chain joins TRBV7-8 to TRBJ2-7, with D possibly being TRBD1 (5 bases). The germline gives CDR1 SGHVS, CDR2 FQNEAQ. The CDR3 totals 16 residues. V dropped 2 bases and J dropped 7 bases, with 21 bases sitting between them. The CDR3 reads CASSLSRVEFAWEQYF. CDR3 in DNA: TGTGCCAGCAGCTTATCCAGGGTAGAATTTGCGTGGGAGCAGTACTTC.

V and J are TRBV13 and TRBJ2-5; 10 nucleotides match TRBD2. Germline V gene data show CDR1 as PRHDT and CDR2 as FYEKMQ (reference sequence). V shed 2 bases and J 1 base; nucleotides not matched to a gene: 7. This CDR3 has 17 residues. The CDR3 loop reads CASSLLASGSPQETQYF. CDR3 DNA sequence: TGTGCCAGCAGCTTATTGGCTAGCGGGAGCCCCCAAGAGACCCAGTACTTC.

This clonotype was detected only a few times. The rearrangement links TRBV7-9 to TRBJ2-1, with D uncertain. The CDR3 consists of 12 residues. Trimming removed 1 base from V and 10 bases from J, with 8 bases in between. Germline lookup yields CDR1 SEHNR and CDR2 FQNEAQ (reference sequence). DNA of the CDR3: TGTGCCAGCAGCTTAGGGTGGGGAGAGCAGTTCTTC. It codes for CASSLGWGEQFF.

This clonotype occurred many times. The rearrangement uses TRBV7-9 and TRBJ1-5, with D maybe TRBD1 (5 bases). The CDR3 has 16 amino acids. Deletions cut 5 bases from V and 7 bases from J, with 21 bases between. Germline V CDR1 and CDR2: SEHNR, FQNEAQ (reference sequence). The CDR3 region is CASSPGTAFLNQPQHF. The CDR3 DNA reads TGTGCCAGCAGCCCCGGGACGGCTTTCTTGAACCAGCCCCAGCATTTT. Variable domain in full (rest from reference TRBV7-9 and TRBJ1-5): DTGVSQNPRHKITKRGQNVTFRCDPISEHNRLYWYRQTLGQGPEFLTYFQNEAQLEKSRLLSDRFSAERPKGSFSTLEIQRTEQGDSAMYLCASSPGTAFLNQPQHFGDGTRLSIL.

This clonotype was seen a single time. This rearrangement joins TRBV12-3 or TRBV12-4 to TRBJ1-1; no firm D call. CDR3 length: 12 residues. V was shortened by 8 bases and J by 1 base, with 8 bases between the two germline ends. As DNA, the CDR3 is TGTGCCAGCGGGCACCCGAACACTGAAGCTTTCTTT. This encodes CASGHPNTEAFF.

Concerning this clonotype: A much bigger clone sits one base away, suggesting this may be a read error. The rearrangement links TRBV28 to TRBJ2-5, with D hard to call. CDR3 length: 14 amino acids. The germline V gene encodes CDR1 MDHEN and CDR2 SYDVKM. The CDR3 sequence: CASRPFVAQGTQYF. The CDR3, as DNA: TGTGCCAGCAGGCCATTCGTGGCCCAAGGGACCCAGTACTTC.

The rearrangement joins TRBV15 to TRBJ2-1, with 9 bases fitting TRBD2. The V segment lost 2 bases and the J segment 4 bases; nucleotides outside the gene matches: 3. Germline loops: CDR1 LNHNV, CDR2 YYDKDF (reference sequence). This CDR3 spans 15 amino acids. The CDR3: CATSRTSGFYNEQFF. The CDR3 nucleotides read TGTGCCACCAGCAGAACTAGCGGGTTTTACAATGAGCAGTTCTTC.

The chain has TRBV12-3 or TRBV12-4 and TRBJ2-5; possible D gene TRBD1, 6 bases. The V and J ends lost 6 bases and 2 bases respectively, with 16 bases between them. The CDR3 totals 15 residues. This chain's CDR3 is CASSRNRAYQETQYF. In nucleotides, the CDR3 is TGTGCCAGCAGCCGGAACAGGGCATATCAAGAGACCCAGTACTTC.

This clonotype occurred a few times. The chain employs TRBV5-1 and TRBJ2-7; 9 nucleotides line up with TRBD1. V gave up 3 bases and J gave up 3 bases; unmatched junction bases: 7. The CDR3 length is 15 residues. Germline assignment: CDR1 SGHRS and CDR2 YFSETQ. The CDR3 bases are TGCGCCAGCAGCTATACCGGGACAGGGCTCTACGAGCAGTACTTC. It yields the protein CASSYTGTGLYEQYF.

This clonotype occurred many times. The chain carries TRBV12-3 or TRBV12-4 and TRBJ2-3; 9 nucleotides align to TRBD2. Unmatched junction bases numbered 7, after V lost 3 bases and J lost 6 bases. The length of the CDR3 is 15 residues. The CDR3 loop is CASSLSLAGPDTQYF. The DNA for the CDR3 is TGTGCCAGCAGTTTGAGTCTAGCGGGACCGGATACGCAGTATTTT.

This clonotype appeared many times. CDR3 amino acids: CASSPRMADGTEAFF. CDR3 nucleotide sequence: TGTGCCAGCTCACCACGCATGGCGGATGGGACTGAAGCTTTCTTT. V and J are TRBV18 and TRBJ1-1; no firm D call. The CDR3 sequence is 15 residues long. Trimming stripped 1 base from V and 5 bases from J, with 14 bases between. In germline, CDR1 is KGHSH, CDR2 LQKENI.

In the case of this clonotype: A much larger clone sits a single nucleotide away, making a read error possible. This chain joins TRBV3-1 and TRBJ1-2, with a possible D match to TRBD1 (6 bases). Germline values: CDR1 LGHDT, CDR2 YNNKEL (reference sequence). This CDR3 comprises 14 residues. The DNA for the CDR3 is TGTGTCAGCAGCCAAGTTGCCAGGGGCTCTGGCTACACCTTC. Protein sequence: CVSSQVARGSGYTF.

The chain carries TRBV14 and TRBJ2-7, with TRBD1 matching 8 bases. The length of the CDR3 is 14 residues. V gave up 4 bases and J gave up 9 bases; unmatched junction bases: 11. Per the germline V gene, CDR1 is SGHDN and CDR2 is FVKESK. The CDR3 sequence: CASSRMTGAFGQYF. In DNA form, the CDR3 reads TGTGCCAGCAGCCGAATGACAGGGGCCTTCGGGCAGTACTTC. Using reference TRBV14 and TRBJ2-7 for the parts outside the CDR3, the full variable domain is EAGVTQFPSHSVIEKGQTVTLRCDPISGHDNLYWYRRVMGKEIKFLLHFVKESKQDESGMPNNRFLAERTGGTYSTLKVQPAELEDSGVYFCASSRMTGAFGQYFGPGTRLTVT.

The chain combines TRBV5-4 with TRBJ2-2, with D hard to call. The CDR3 length is 14 residues. The V end was cut by 2 bases, the J end by 5 bases, with 10 bases between. Germline CDR1 and CDR2: SGHNT and YYREEE (reference sequence). This CDR3 is CASSLRTATGELFF. The CDR3 DNA reads as TGTGCCAGCAGCTTAAGAACGGCGACCGGGGAGCTGTTTTTT.

This clonotype has more than one count but fewer than ten. The chain is built from TRBV20-1 and TRBJ1-2; 9 nucleotides align to TRBD1. CDR3 size: 13 residues. Looked up from germline, CDR1 is DFQATT and CDR2 is SNEGSKA (reference sequence). CDR3 protein: CSHTGGASGGYTF. In nucleotides, the CDR3 is TGCAGCCATACAGGGGGCGCATCCGGAGGCTACACCTTC.

The chain recombines TRBV20-1 with TRBJ2-5; 12 bases align to TRBD2. From germline, CDR1 is DFQATT and CDR2 SNEGSKA (reference sequence). V shed 0 bases and J 4 bases; nucleotides not matched to a gene: 9. There are 17 residues in the CDR3. The CDR3 spells CSARDKGLAGGLETQYF. For the CDR3, the DNA is TGCAGTGCTAGAGACAAGGGACTAGCGGGCGGTCTAGAGACCCAGTACTTC.

This clonotype showed up many times. The V call is TRBV27, the J call TRBJ2-7; the match to TRBD2 covers 7 bases. Germline assignment: CDR1 MNHEY and CDR2 SMNVEV (reference sequence). The CDR3 sequence is 13 residues long. The J segment lost 3 bases and the V segment lost 6 bases, leaving 5 bases of the junction unmatched. CDR3: CASSKTSRYEQYF. The CDR3 DNA reads TGTGCCAGCAGCAAGACTAGCCGCTACGAGCAGTACTTC.

With regard to this clonotype: Just one base apart from a much larger clone, this may be a read error. This chain connects TRBV5-1 to TRBJ1-1; no firm D call. This CDR3 region has 14 residues. Per germline, CDR1 SGHRS and CDR2 YFSETQ. CDR3 loop: CTSSLEGLGTEAFF. CDR3 coding DNA: TGCACCAGCAGCTTGGAAGGGTTGGGCACTGAAGCTTTCTTT. Using reference TRBV5-1 and TRBJ1-1 for the parts outside the CDR3, the full variable domain is KAGVTQTPRYLIKTRGQQVTLSCSPISGHRSVSWYQQTPGQGLQFLFEYFSETQRNKGNFPGRFSGRQFSNSRSEMNVSTLELGDSALYLCTSSLEGLGTEAFFGQGTRLTVV.

This clonotype came up many times. This chain connects TRBV9 to TRBJ2-5; 9 bases fit TRBD1. The CDR3 is made up of 15 amino acids. Germline lookup yields CDR1 SGDLS and CDR2 YYNGEE. The trim removed 3 bases at V and 4 bases at J, leaving 7 bases unmatched. CDR3 DNA sequence: TGTGCCAGCAGCGGACCGGGACAGGGACGAGAGACCCAGTACTTC. It encodes CASSGPGQGRETQYF.

This clonotype was recorded at least ten times. The rearrangement uses TRBV20-1 and TRBJ1-2; D unresolved. This CDR3 is 15 amino acids long. Trimming pared 0 bases from V and 3 bases from J, leaving 14 bases between. Germline assignment: CDR1 DFQATT and CDR2 SNEGSKA (reference sequence). The CDR3 loop is CSAREGRERHYGYTF. The CDR3 DNA reads TGCAGTGCTAGAGAGGGCCGGGAGCGACACTATGGCTACACCTTC.

The chain couples TRBV6-2 or TRBV6-3 to TRBJ2-1; a possible D gene is TRBD2 (5 bases). The CDR3 length is 15 residues. Trimming cost V 5 bases and J 6 bases, with 17 bases left between them. Germline CDR1 and CDR2: MNHEY and SVGEGT. The CDR3 here is CASSVARVEGNEQFF. As DNA, the CDR3 is TGTGCCAGCAGTGTTGCGAGGGTAGAAGGCAATGAGCAGTTCTTC.